There are a few counts of the clone carrying this TCR beta chain. The ends were cut back, 5 bases at V and 4 bases at J, with 6 bases in the middle. The CDR3 consists of 10 residues. CDR1 is DFQATT, CDR2 SNEGSKA, per germline (reference sequence). The data are from a study of T cell responses to AZD1222 COVID-19 vaccine. Method: immunoSEQ multiplex PCR; TCRdb's copy keeps in-frame clones and lacks some. The sample shows 75,000 to 95,000 clones, around 90% of them seen only once. The origin of this receptor is an adult who received the AZD1222 COVID-19 vaccine. This chain uses TRBV20-1 with TRBJ2-7; a possible D gene is TRBD1 (6 bases). The source material was peripheral blood, sampled 28 days after the second AZD1222 dose. The chain's CDR3 is CSADRYEQYF. The CDR3 bases are TGCAGTGCTGACAGGTACGAGCAGTACTTC.